This T cell receptor (beta chain) derives from a study of vaccination and CD4 T cells after COVID-19. Cultured CD4+ T cell DNA was sequenced using the Oncomine TCR Beta short-read assay. Each CDR3 protein is one row after TCRdb ran MiXCR on the PCR reads. Altogether about 16,000 distinct CDR3 sequences are present, about a third being singletons, with the ten largest covering about 14%. Specified treatment: 10-day PBMC culture with coronavirus spike peptide pools or control peptides (ViraFEST assay). This clonotype has a handful of counts. What it binds is unknown. Input material: cultured CD4+ T cells from blood. The receptor was isolated from a human donor with COVID-19.

The CDR3 reads CSASPAAGNTIYF. The CDR3 DNA follows: TGCAGTGCTAGTCCAGCCGCGGGAAACACCATATATTTT. V usage is TRBV20-1 and J usage is TRBJ1-3; D not certain. V was pared by 3 bases and J by 4 bases, with 10 bases between. Looked up from germline, CDR1 is DFQATT and CDR2 is SNEGSKA (reference sequence). This CDR3 region has 13 residues.